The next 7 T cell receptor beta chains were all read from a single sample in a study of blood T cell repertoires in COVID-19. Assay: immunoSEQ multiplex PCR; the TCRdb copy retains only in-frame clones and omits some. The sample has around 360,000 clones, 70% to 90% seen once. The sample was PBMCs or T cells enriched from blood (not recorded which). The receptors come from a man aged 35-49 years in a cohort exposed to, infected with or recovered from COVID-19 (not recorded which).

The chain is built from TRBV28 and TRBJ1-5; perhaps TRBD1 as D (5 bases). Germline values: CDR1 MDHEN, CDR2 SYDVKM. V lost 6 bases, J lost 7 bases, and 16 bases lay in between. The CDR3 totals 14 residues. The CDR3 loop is CASSPGRGRQPQHF. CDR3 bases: TGTGCCAGCAGCCCCGGGAGGGGACGGCAGCCCCAGCATTTT.

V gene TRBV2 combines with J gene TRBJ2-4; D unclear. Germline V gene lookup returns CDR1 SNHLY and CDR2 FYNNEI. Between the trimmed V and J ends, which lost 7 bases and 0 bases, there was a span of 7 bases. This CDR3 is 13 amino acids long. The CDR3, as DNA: TGTGCCAGCAACTACGTAGCCAAAAACATTCAGTACTTC. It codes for CASNYVAKNIQYF.

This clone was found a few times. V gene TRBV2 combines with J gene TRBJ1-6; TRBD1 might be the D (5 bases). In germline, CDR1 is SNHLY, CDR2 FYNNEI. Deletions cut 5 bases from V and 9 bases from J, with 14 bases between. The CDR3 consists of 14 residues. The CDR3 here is CASSFLGGGSPLHF. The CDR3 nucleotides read TGTGCCAGCAGTTTCCTGGGGGGGGGTTCACCCCTCCACTTT.

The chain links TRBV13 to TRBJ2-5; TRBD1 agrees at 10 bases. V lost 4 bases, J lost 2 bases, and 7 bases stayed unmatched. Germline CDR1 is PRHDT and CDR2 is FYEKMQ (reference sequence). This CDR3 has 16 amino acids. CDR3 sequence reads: CASSSWTGGDQETQYF. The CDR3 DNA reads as TGTGCCAGCAGCTCCTGGACAGGGGGGGATCAAGAGACCCAGTACTTC. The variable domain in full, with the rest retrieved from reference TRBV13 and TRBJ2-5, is AAGVIQSPRHLIKEKRETATLKCYPIPRHDTVYWYQQGPGQDPQFLISFYEKMQSDKGSIPDRFSAQQFSDYHSELNMSSLELGDSALYFCASSSWTGGDQETQYFGPGTRLLVL.

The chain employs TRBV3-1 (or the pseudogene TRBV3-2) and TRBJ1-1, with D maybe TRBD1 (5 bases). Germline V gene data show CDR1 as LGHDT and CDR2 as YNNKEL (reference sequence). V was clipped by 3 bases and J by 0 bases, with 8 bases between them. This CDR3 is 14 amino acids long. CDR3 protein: CASSQGTVNTEAFF. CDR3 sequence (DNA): TGTGCCAGCAGCCAGGGGACTGTGAACACTGAAGCTTTCTTT.

The DNA of the CDR3 is TGCGCCAGCAGAGGGGACACTGAAGCTTTCTTT. It codes for CASRGDTEAFF. V gene TRBV5-1 combines with J gene TRBJ1-1; TRBD1 is a possible D gene (5 bases). This CDR3 contains 11 residues. Germline CDR1 and CDR2: SGHRS and YFSETQ. V shed 5 bases and J shed 3 bases, with 5 bases lying between them. Supplemented by reference TRBV5-1 and TRBJ1-1, the full variable domain reads KAGVTQTPRYLIKTRGQQVTLSCSPISGHRSVSWYQQTPGQGLQFLFEYFSETQRNKGNFPGRFSGRQFSNSRSEMNVSTLELGDSALYLCASRGDTEAFFGQGTRLTVV.

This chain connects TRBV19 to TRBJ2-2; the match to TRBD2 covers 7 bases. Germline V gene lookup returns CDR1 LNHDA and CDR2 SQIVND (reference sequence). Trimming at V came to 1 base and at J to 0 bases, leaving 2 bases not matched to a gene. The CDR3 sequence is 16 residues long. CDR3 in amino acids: CASSIGLAANTGELFF. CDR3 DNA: TGTGCCAGTAGTATAGGACTAGCAGCGAACACCGGGGAGCTGTTTTTT.